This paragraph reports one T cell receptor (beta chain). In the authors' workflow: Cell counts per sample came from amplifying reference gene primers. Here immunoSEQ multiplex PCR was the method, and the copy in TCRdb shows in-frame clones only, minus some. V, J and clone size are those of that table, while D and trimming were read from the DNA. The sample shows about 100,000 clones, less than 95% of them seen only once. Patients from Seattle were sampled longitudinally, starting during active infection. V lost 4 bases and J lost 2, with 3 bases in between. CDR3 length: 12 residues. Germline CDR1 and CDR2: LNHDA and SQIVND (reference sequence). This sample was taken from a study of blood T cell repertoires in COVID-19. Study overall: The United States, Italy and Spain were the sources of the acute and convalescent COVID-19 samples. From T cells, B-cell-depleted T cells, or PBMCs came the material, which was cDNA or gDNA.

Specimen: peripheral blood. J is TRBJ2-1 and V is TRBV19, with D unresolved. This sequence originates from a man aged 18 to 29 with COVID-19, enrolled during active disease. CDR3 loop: CASSTAYNEQFF. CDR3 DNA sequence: TGTGCCAGTAGTACCGCCTACAATGAGCAGTTCTTC. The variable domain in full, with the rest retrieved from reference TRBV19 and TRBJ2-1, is DGGITQSPKYLFRKEGQNVTLSCEQNLNHDAMYWYRQDPGQGLRLIYYSQIVNDFQKGDIAEGYSVSREKKESFPLTVTSAQKNPTAFYLCASSTAYNEQFFGPGTRLTVL.